The 16 T cell receptor beta chains reported below all come from one sample, sequenced in a study of cytomegalovirus exposure and HLA in healthy donors. Method: immunoSEQ multiplex PCR; TCRdb's copy keeps in-frame clones and lacks some. In the table there are about 69,000 clones, 96% of which are singletons. The sequenced sample consisted of PBMCs. These receptors all stem from a woman between 18 and 29 years old in good health and CMV-seropositive.

J is TRBJ2-2 and V is TRBV7-9, with D uncertain. Trimming removed 0 bases from V and 4 bases from J, with 9 bases in between. The CDR3 covers 15 residues. Looked up from germline, CDR1 is SEHNR and CDR2 is FQNEAQ (reference sequence). The CDR3 loop reads CASSLALGGTGELFF. The CDR3 nucleotides are TGTGCCAGCAGCTTAGCCCTCGGTGGCACCGGGGAGCTGTTTTTT.

This sequence joins TRBV27 and TRBJ2-4; 14 nucleotides align to TRBD2. The CDR3 consists of 20 residues. Germline assignment: CDR1 MNHEY and CDR2 SMNVEV (reference sequence). V shed 4 bases and J 3 bases; nucleotides not matched to a gene: 14. The CDR3: CASSSRLAGGPGALKNIQYF. The CDR3 bases are TGTGCCAGCAGTTCCCGACTAGCGGGAGGGCCGGGAGCTCTCAAAAACATTCAGTACTTC.

The rearrangement uses TRBV27 and TRBJ2-7; D possibly corresponds to TRBD2 (6 bases). CDR3 size: 13 residues. Trimming shortened V by 6 bases and J by 2 bases, and 11 bases separated the two germline ends. Germline assignment: CDR1 MNHEY and CDR2 SMNVEV (reference sequence). The CDR3 DNA is TGTGCCAGCAGCTCGGGAGTCACCTACGAGCAGTACTTC. This translates into CASSSGVTYEQYF.

DNA of the CDR3: TGTGCCAGCAGTCGTGACAGGATCGGGTCCTCTGGGGCCAACGTCCTGACTTTC. Translated: CASSRDRIGSSGANVLTF. The genes are TRBV27 and TRBJ2-6; possibly TRBD1 for D (6 bases). The CDR3 totals 18 residues. V gave up 5 bases and J gave up 0 bases, with 17 bases separating them. Germline lookup yields CDR1 MNHEY and CDR2 SMNVEV (reference sequence). The full variable domain, with the rest looked up from reference TRBV27 and TRBJ2-6, is EAQVTQNPRYLITVTGKKLTVTCSQNMNHEYMSWYRQDPGLGLRQIYYSMNVEVTDKGDVPEGYKVSRKEKRNFPLILESPSPNQTSLYFCASSRDRIGSSGANVLTFGAGSRLTVL.

V gene TRBV14 combines with J gene TRBJ2-1; 13 nucleotides line up with TRBD2. The germline CDR1 and CDR2 sequences are SGHDN and FVKESK. The CDR3 loop spans 16 amino acids. Trimming at V came to 4 bases and at J to 6 bases, leaving 6 bases not matched to a gene. The CDR3 loop reads CASSRTSGSPVNEQFF. The CDR3 DNA reads as TGTGCCAGCAGCCGGACTAGCGGGAGTCCTGTCAATGAGCAGTTCTTC. Based on the CDR3 plus reference TRBV14 and TRBJ2-1, the full variable domain is EAGVTQFPSHSVIEKGQTVTLRCDPISGHDNLYWYRRVMGKEIKFLLHFVKESKQDESGMPNNRFLAERTGGTYSTLKVQPAELEDSGVYFCASSRTSGSPVNEQFFGPGTRLTVL.

The genes are TRBV28 and TRBJ1-1; D call uncertain. There are 14 residues in the CDR3. The V gene lost 2 bases and the J gene lost 4 bases, with 11 bases spanning the gap. CDR1 is MDHEN, CDR2 SYDVKM, per germline. The CDR3 sequence is CASSLSGGSTEAFF. In DNA, the CDR3 is TGTGCCAGCAGTTTAAGTGGAGGGTCCACTGAAGCTTTCTTT. The variable domain in full, with the rest retrieved from reference TRBV28 and TRBJ1-1, is DVKVTQSSRYLVKRTGEKVFLECVQDMDHENMFWYRQDPGLGLRLIYFSYDVKMKEKGDIPEGYSVSREKKERFSLILESASTNQTSMYLCASSLSGGSTEAFFGQGTRLTVV.

The genes are TRBV19 and TRBJ1-1, with no clear D. V was shortened by 0 bases and J by 4 bases, with 12 bases between the two germline ends. Germline CDR1 LNHDA, CDR2 SQIVND (reference sequence). There are 15 residues in the CDR3. DNA for the CDR3: TGTGCCAGTAGTATAGATAGCCGGGGATCCACTGAAGCTTTCTTT. Its translation: CASSIDSRGSTEAFF.

The rearrangement links TRBV18 to TRBJ2-3, with 10 bases that match TRBD2. The V gene end was trimmed by 5 bases and the J gene end by 3 bases; junction bases not matched to a gene: 5. The CDR3 is 15 amino acids. CDR1 is KGHSH, CDR2 LQKENI, per germline. The CDR3 bases are TGTGCCAGCTCATATCTAGCGGGAGAGACAGATACGCAGTATTTT. Its translation is CASSYLAGETDTQYF.

Written as DNA, the CDR3 is TGTGCCTGGGGGGTACGAGCGGGAGGGCCAGATACGCAGTATTTT. As protein: CAWGVRAGGPDTQYF. The chain joins TRBV30 to TRBJ2-3, with TRBD2 identical over 10 bases. This CDR3 has 15 residues. Trimming removed 5 bases from V and 4 bases from J; junction bases left unmatched: 9. The V gene's germline CDR1 is GTSNPN and CDR2 SVGIG (reference sequence).

The chain links TRBV27 to TRBJ2-7; 9 positions match TRBD2. V shed 4 bases, J shed 6 bases, and the junction held 13 bases outside the gene matches. This CDR3 has 16 amino acids. Germline CDR1 MNHEY, CDR2 SMNVEV (reference sequence). The CDR3 DNA is TGTGCCAGCAGTTCCCTTTTGGCGGGAGGGCCGGGCGAGCAGTACTTC. It translates to CASSSLLAGGPGEQYF.

The chain couples TRBV5-1 to TRBJ1-4; the D gene is possibly TRBD1 (6 bases). The ends were cut back, 3 bases at V and 6 bases at J, with 12 bases in the middle. The germline CDR1 and CDR2 sequences are SGHRS and YFSETQ. The CDR3 runs 14 residues. The CDR3: CASSSQGVDEKLFF. The CDR3, as DNA: TGCGCCAGCAGCTCACAGGGCGTTGATGAAAAACTGTTTTTT.

The V gene is TRBV5-4, the J gene TRBJ2-7; 9 nucleotides match TRBD2. The V gene's germline CDR1 is SGHNT and CDR2 YYREEE (reference sequence). V gave up 6 bases and J gave up 4 bases; unmatched junction bases: 11. CDR3 length: 15 amino acids. The CDR3 nucleotides are TGTGCCAGCACCCCGTCGGTAGCGGGGGCTTACGAGCAGTACTTC. It yields the protein CASTPSVAGAYEQYF. Full variable domain (rest looked up from reference TRBV5-4 and TRBJ2-7): ETGVTQSPTHLIKTRGQQVTLRCSSQSGHNTVSWYQQALGQGPQFIFQYYREEENGRGNFPPRFSGLQFPNYSSELNVNALELDDSALYLCASTPSVAGAYEQYFGPGTRLTVT.

V usage is TRBV9 and J usage is TRBJ2-3; D is perhaps TRBD2 (6 bases). The CDR3 covers 16 residues. V was clipped by 3 bases and J by 2 bases, with 16 bases between them. Germline CDR1 reads SGDLS; CDR2 reads YYNGEE. The CDR3 sequence is CASSAGAGTSTDTQYF. The DNA for the CDR3 is TGTGCCAGCAGCGCTGGGGCGGGAACTTCCACAGATACGCAGTATTTT.

V is TRBV28 and J is TRBJ2-7; D ambiguous. Per the germline V gene, CDR1 is MDHEN and CDR2 is SYDVKM. There are 12 residues in the CDR3. V lost 5 bases to trimming and J lost 4 bases, with 9 bases between them. CDR3 DNA sequence: TGTGCCAGCAGTATGGCCGAATACGAGCAGTACTTC. Amino acid sequence: CASSMAEYEQYF.

The V call is TRBV28, the J call TRBJ2-7, with 13 bases fitting TRBD2. Germline CDR1 reads MDHEN; CDR2 reads SYDVKM. The CDR3 spans 16 residues. After removal of 4 bases from V and 7 bases from J, the junction contained 10 bases not matched to a gene. CDR3 nucleotide sequence: TGTGCCAGCAGTTCCCAGAGGACTAGCGGGAGAGGGGAGCAGTACTTC. It codes for CASSSQRTSGRGEQYF.

The V gene is TRBV4-1, the J gene TRBJ2-3; possibly TRBD2 for D (6 bases). The V gene lost 0 bases and the J gene lost 6 bases, with 16 bases spanning the gap. Germline loops: CDR1 MGHRA, CDR2 YSYEKL. This CDR3 region has 16 residues. CDR3 residues: CASSQDGGTLADTQYF. The CDR3 bases are TGCGCCAGCAGCCAAGATGGGGGGACCCTTGCGGATACGCAGTATTTT.